The 4 T cell receptor beta chains given below trace back to one sample, sequenced in a study of Graves' ophthalmopathy and Graves' hyperthyroidism (dated by TCRdb to the late 2010s). Sequencing instrument: Illumina HiSeq 2000. TCR beta CDR3 regions were amplified from RNA transcripts for repertoire sequencing. A first-round RT-PCR used HTBI primers with the Qiagen OneStep RT-PCR kit, followed by a second-round multiplex PCR, size selection and purification. TCRdb reprocessing: public reads trimmed at Q25 with fastp, clones called with MiXCR, in-frame beta chains kept. Every entry covers one CDR3 protein and lists the most common genes and DNA from its rows. A total of 200,000 to 250,000 distinct CDR3 sequences appear in this sample, around 30% of them only once. Around 9.8% of the sample comes from the top ten. Sequencing used peripheral blood. Receptor source: a man aged 50 or older with Graves' ophthalmopathy. Donor details come from another sample of the same person, matched by shared clones.

In nucleotides, the CDR3 is TGTGCCAGCAGCCAAGCGGGACAGGAGAACACTGAAGCTTTCTTT. This gives the protein CASSQAGQENTEAFF. This sequence joins TRBV4-2 and TRBJ1-1, with TRBD1 matching over 8 bases. Per germline, CDR1 LGHNA and CDR2 YNFKEQ. This CDR3 is built from 15 residues. Trimming removed 1 base from V and 1 base from J; junction bases left unmatched: 2.

This clonotype was seen many times. V is TRBV20-1 and J is TRBJ2-7; no clear D. Germline-derived CDR1 and CDR2 are DFQATT and SNEGSKA (reference sequence). The ends were cut back, 6 bases at V and 1 base at J, with 13 bases in the middle. The CDR3 extends over 13 amino acids. The CDR3 spells CSASVTDSYEQYF. CDR3 nucleotides: TGCAGTGCCTCCGTTACGGATTCCTACGAGCAGTACTTC.

J is TRBJ1-2 and V is TRBV28; 9 bases agree with TRBD1. V trimming: 4 bases; J trimming: 3 bases; junction bases outside the gene matches: 6. The CDR3 length is 15 residues. Per germline, CDR1 MDHEN and CDR2 SYDVKM. CDR3 nucleotides: TGTGCCAGCAGTTCCCTGGACAGGGGAGACTATGGCTACACCTTC. Its protein is CASSSLDRGDYGYTF.

This clonotype appeared many times. The rearrangement joins TRBV7-9 to TRBJ1-2; TRBD1 is a possible D gene (6 bases). The V gene's germline CDR1 is SEHNR and CDR2 FQNEAQ (reference sequence). CDR3 size: 14 residues. Trimming stripped 5 bases from V and 1 base from J, with 11 bases between. In DNA, the CDR3 is TGTGCCAGCAGCAAGCGACAGGTTAACTATGGCTACACCTTC. Amino acid sequence: CASSKRQVNYGYTF. Full variable domain (remainder filled in from reference TRBV7-9 and TRBJ1-2): DTGVSQNPRHKITKRGQNVTFRCDPISEHNRLYWYRQTLGQGPEFLTYFQNEAQLEKSRLLSDRFSAERPKGSFSTLEIQRTEQGDSAMYLCASSKRQVNYGYTFGSGTRLTVV.